These 26 T cell receptor beta chains were sequenced from one sample in a study of OX40 agonist ivuxolimab in advanced cancers. The repertoire was sequenced with immunoSEQ multiplex PCR; TCRdb's copy has only in-frame clones and lacks some. The sample carries fewer than 85,000 clones, around 85% recorded once. Specimen: CD4+ or CD8+ T cells sorted from blood, collected in a trial of the OX40 agonist ivuxolimab. The receptors derive from an adult with an advanced solid tumor such as melanoma, head and neck, liver or kidney cancer.

This rearrangement joins TRBV6-5 to TRBJ2-1; D perhaps matches TRBD1 (6 bases). CDR3 length: 11 residues. Deletions cut 5 bases from V and 11 bases from J, with 10 bases between. The germline V gene has CDR1 MNHEY and CDR2 SVGAGI. CDR3 DNA sequence: TGTGCCAGCAGTGGGGGACAAAAGCAGTTCTTC. It specifies CASSGGQKQFF.

The genes are TRBV27 and TRBJ1-1; D unresolved. V lost 6 bases and J 1 base, leaving 12 bases between the germline ends. CDR1 is MNHEY and CDR2 is SMNVEV in the germline V gene (reference sequence). CDR3 size: 14 residues. The CDR3 here is CASRAYTGNTEAFF. The CDR3 DNA reads as TGTGCCAGCAGGGCCTACACGGGGAACACTGAAGCTTTCTTT.

This clone occurred once. CDR3 nucleotide sequence: TGCAGCGTTGTTAGTGGGGCAGGGAACACTGAAGCTTTCTTT. It translates to CSVVSGAGNTEAFF. J is TRBJ1-1 and V is TRBV29-1, with D perhaps TRBD1 (5 bases). The CDR3 loop spans 14 amino acids. V dropped 4 bases and J dropped 1 base, with 13 bases sitting between them. In germline, CDR1 is SQVTM, CDR2 ANQGSEA.

Only one count was recorded for this clone. This chain uses TRBV18 with TRBJ1-1; no reliable D call. The ends were cut back, 4 bases at V and 2 bases at J, with 14 bases in the middle. The CDR3 runs 15 residues. Germline lookup yields CDR1 KGHSH and CDR2 LQKENI. The CDR3 DNA reads TGTGCCAGCTCACTTTCCCCGGCCGACAACACTGAAGCTTTCTTT. Its translation: CASSLSPADNTEAFF. Filled out from reference TRBV18 and TRBJ1-1, the complete variable domain reads NAGVMQNPRHLVRRRGQEARLRCSPMKGHSHVYWYRQLPEEGLKFMVYLQKENIIDESGMPKERFSAEFPKEGPSILRIQQVVRGDSAAYFCASSLSPADNTEAFFGQGTRLTVV.

This clone was counted once. The chain combines TRBV4-2 with TRBJ2-1, with 8 bases that match TRBD2. Looked up from germline, CDR1 is LGHNA and CDR2 is YNFKEQ. There are 17 residues in the CDR3. V shed 4 bases and J 10 bases; nucleotides not matched to a gene: 18. The CDR3 loop is CASSRPGTSPVFKEQFF. CDR3 DNA: TGTGCCAGCAGCCGTCCCGGGACTAGTCCGGTATTCAAAGAGCAGTTCTTC.

Only a few counts were recorded for this clone. The gene calls are TRBV28 and TRBJ1-6; D is perhaps TRBD1 (5 bases). V gave up 8 bases and J gave up 10 bases, with 15 bases separating them. Germline lookup yields CDR1 MDHEN and CDR2 SYDVKM. The CDR3 runs to 13 residues. CDR3 in amino acids: CASRQTRGSPLHF. Written as DNA, the CDR3 is TGTGCCAGCCGACAGACCCGGGGATCACCCCTCCACTTT. The full variable domain, with the rest looked up from reference TRBV28 and TRBJ1-6, is DVKVTQSSRYLVKRTGEKVFLECVQDMDHENMFWYRQDPGLGLRLIYFSYDVKMKEKGDIPEGYSVSREKKERFSLILESASTNQTSMYLCASRQTRGSPLHFGNGTRLTVT.

This sequence joins TRBV5-1 and TRBJ2-3, with D tentatively TRBD2 (6 bases). V was trimmed by 1 base and J by 0 bases, leaving 12 bases between them. CDR1 and CDR2 (germline): SGHRS, YFSETQ. This CDR3 has 16 residues. Here the CDR3 DNA reads TGCGCCAGCAGCTTGTGGCCCGGGGGTAGCACAGATACGCAGTATTTT. Translating gives CASSLWPGGSTDTQYF.

The chain recombines TRBV28 with TRBJ2-5; 14 bases line up with TRBD2. The length of the CDR3 is 17 residues. Germline lookup yields CDR1 MDHEN and CDR2 SYDVKM. The V gene end was trimmed by 5 bases and the J gene end by 1 base; junction bases not matched to a gene: 6. Written as DNA, the CDR3 is TGTGCCAGCAGTACCGGACTAGCGGGGGGCCGCCAAGAGACCCAGTACTTC. This translates into CASSTGLAGGRQETQYF.

This sequence joins TRBV28 and TRBJ2-3, with D perhaps TRBD2 (7 bases). The V end lost 4 bases, the J end lost 8 bases, and 13 bases lay between the germline ends. Germline V lookup: CDR1 MDHEN, CDR2 SYDVKM. The length of the CDR3 is 13 residues. The CDR3 nucleotides read TGTGCCAGCAGTTCTGAGGGGGGGCGTACGCAGTATTTT. Translated, it gives CASSSEGGRTQYF.

This chain links TRBV7-2 with TRBJ1-2; maybe TRBD1 (6 bases). This CDR3 region has 15 residues. Germline V gene data show CDR1 as SGHTA and CDR2 as FQGNSA. The V end lost 1 base, the J end lost 5 bases, and 14 bases lay between the germline ends. The CDR3 protein is CASSLDWGQLYGYTF. The DNA of the CDR3 is TGTGCCAGCAGCTTAGACTGGGGGCAATTGTATGGCTACACCTTC.

CDR3 nucleotide sequence: TGTGCCAGCAGCTTAGATGGAAGGGGGGAAAAACTGTTTTTT. Encoded protein: CASSLDGRGEKLFF. J is TRBJ1-4 and V is TRBV7-4; weak D call: TRBD1 (6 bases). The germline gives CDR1 SGHVT, CDR2 SQSDAQ. Trimming took 1 base from V and 8 from J, leaving 11 bases between them. CDR3 length: 14 amino acids. Full variable domain (outside the CDR3, taken from reference TRBV7-4 and TRBJ1-4): GAGVSQSPRYKVAKRGRDVALRCDSISGHVTLYWYRQTLGQGSEVLTYSQSDAQRDKSGRPSGRFSAERPERSVSTLKIQRTEQGDSAVYLCASSLDGRGEKLFFGSGTQLSVL.

The V call is TRBV14, the J call TRBJ1-6, with TRBD1 identical over 8 bases. Germline trimming cut 5 bases from V and 7 bases from J; bases unmatched to any gene: 10. The CDR3 length is 16 residues. Germline CDR1 and CDR2: SGHDN and FVKESK. CDR3 bases: TGTGCCAGCAGCATCCGGACAGGGAACGGGAATTCACCCCTCCACTTT. It specifies CASSIRTGNGNSPLHF.

This clone appeared once. The chain links TRBV5-8 to TRBJ1-1, with D possibly being TRBD1 (6 bases). With 0 bases removed from V and 2 bases from J, the gap between germline ends came to 11 bases. This CDR3 spans 15 amino acids. CDR1 and CDR2 (germline): SGHTS, YDEGEE. The CDR3 reads CASSLGGHINTEAFF. Here the CDR3 DNA reads TGTGCCAGCAGCTTGGGGGGACATATTAACACTGAAGCTTTCTTT.

The chain links TRBV2 to TRBJ2-7, with 12 nucleotides matching TRBD2. Trimming cost V 6 bases and J 5 bases; bases outside gene matches: 5. CDR1 is SNHLY and CDR2 is FYNNEI in the germline V gene. The CDR3 covers 14 residues. Here the CDR3 reads CASRDLAGGNEQYF. Here the CDR3 DNA reads TGTGCCAGCAGGGACCTAGCGGGGGGGAACGAGCAGTACTTC. The variable domain in full, completed from reference TRBV2 and TRBJ2-7, reads EPEVTQTPSHQVTQMGQEVILRCVPISNHLYFYWYRQILGQKVEFLVSFYNNEISEKSEIFDDQFSVERPDGSNFTLKIRSTKLEDSAMYFCASRDLAGGNEQYFGPGTRLTVT.

This clone was detected only a few times. Here the CDR3 reads CASSPRGNQPQHF. DNA for the CDR3: TGTGCCAGCAGCCCCCGCGGTAATCAGCCCCAGCATTTT. The chain combines TRBV7-2 with TRBJ1-5; D remains unclear. Trimming stripped 5 bases from V and 4 bases from J, with 9 bases between. Germline CDR1 and CDR2: SGHTA and FQGNSA. The CDR3 has 13 residues.

V is TRBV7-9 and J is TRBJ2-7; a weak D match, TRBD1 (8 bases). The CDR3 is made up of 14 amino acids. Trimming left V 4 bases short and J 4 bases short, with 14 bases between. The germline CDR1 and CDR2 sequences are SEHNR and FQNEAQ (reference sequence). CDR3 sequence (DNA): TGTGCCAGCAGCTCCGGACAGGGAGGGTACGAGCAGTACTTC. This translates into CASSSGQGGYEQYF.

The chain couples TRBV2 to TRBJ1-5; tentative D call: TRBD1 (6 bases). Germline CDR1 is SNHLY and CDR2 is FYNNEI. V was shortened by 7 bases and J by 0 bases, with 13 bases between the two germline ends. The CDR3 is 15 residues long. Written as DNA, the CDR3 is TGTGCCAGCACCGAAAGACAGGATAGCAATCAGCCCCAGCATTTT. This translates into CASTERQDSNQPQHF.

The chain uses TRBV7-9 and TRBJ2-3; 11 positions match TRBD1. Germline loops: CDR1 SEHNR, CDR2 FQNEAQ (reference sequence). The CDR3 loop spans 15 amino acids. Unmatched junction bases numbered 4, after V lost 5 bases and J lost 3 bases. CDR3 DNA: TGTGCCAGCAGCCCCCGGGACAGGGGGACAGATACGCAGTATTTT. Translating it yields CASSPRDRGTDTQYF.

The chain links TRBV11-2 to TRBJ2-1; 8 bases fit TRBD1. CDR3 length: 16 amino acids. Unmatched junction bases numbered 12, after V lost 6 bases and J lost 5 bases. Looked up from germline, CDR1 is SGHAT and CDR2 is FQNNGV. The CDR3 DNA is TGTGCCAGCAGGCGAGACAGGGGAGGAACAAACAATGAGCAGTTCTTC. Its translation: CASRRDRGGTNNEQFF.

A single count supports this clone. This rearrangement joins TRBV27 to TRBJ2-7; possibly TRBD1 for D (5 bases). CDR1 and CDR2 from the germline V gene are MNHEY and SMNVEV (reference sequence). The CDR3 has 13 amino acids. V shed 2 bases and J shed 2 bases, with 7 bases lying between them. Written as DNA, the CDR3 is TGTGCCAGCAGTTTACAGGACACCTACGAGCAGTACTTC. Protein sequence: CASSLQDTYEQYF.

The V gene is TRBV2, the J gene TRBJ2-1; 9 nucleotides agree with TRBD1. Germline CDR1 and CDR2: SNHLY and FYNNEI. J gave up 8 bases and V 8 bases, and 7 bases lay outside the gene matches. This CDR3 region has 13 residues. The DNA of the CDR3 is TGTGCCAGCTCGGGACAGGGCGTCGATGAGCAGTTCTTC. Translated: CASSGQGVDEQFF.

This chain uses TRBV9 with TRBJ2-5; no clear D. The germline CDR1 and CDR2 sequences are SGDLS and YYNGEE. V lost 4 bases, J lost 1 base, and 17 bases lay in between. CDR3 size: 16 residues. The CDR3 nucleotides are TGTGCCAGCAGCCACCGTTTGGCAGGCTTCCAAGAGACCCAGTACTTC. Translating it yields CASSHRLAGFQETQYF. The variable domain in full, completed from reference TRBV9 and TRBJ2-5, reads DSGVTQTPKHLITATGQRVTLRCSPRSGDLSVYWYQQSLDQGLQFLIQYYNGEERAKGNILERFSAQQFPDLHSELNLSSLELGDSALYFCASSHRLAGFQETQYFGPGTRLLVL.

The rearrangement joins TRBV18 to TRBJ1-1; 8 bases agree with TRBD1. The CDR3 totals 15 residues. The V gene end was trimmed by 0 bases and the J gene end by 7 bases; junction bases not matched to a gene: 7. CDR1 is KGHSH, CDR2 LQKENI, per germline. The CDR3 region has the DNA TGTGCCAGCTCACCACCGATCGTAGGGACAGGTGAAGCTTTCTTT. The encoded protein is CASSPPIVGTGEAFF.

J is TRBJ2-2 and V is TRBV9; 8 bases match TRBD2. This CDR3 is 18 amino acids long. Germline assignment: CDR1 SGDLS and CDR2 YYNGEE. V was clipped by 0 bases and J by 1 base; unmatched bases: 8. As DNA, the CDR3 is TGTGCCAGCAGCGTAGATTTGGCGGGGGGCCGGAACACCGGGGAGCTGTTTTTT. Its translation: CASSVDLAGGRNTGELFF.

The chain combines TRBV30 with TRBJ2-6; the D is unclear. The germline gives CDR1 GTSNPN, CDR2 SVGIG (reference sequence). This CDR3 is 13 amino acids long. Trimming removed 3 bases at V and 7 bases at J, with 10 bases between. The DNA of the CDR3 is TGTGCCTGGAGGATGGGCCCAGCCAACGTCCTGACTTTC. Amino acid sequence: CAWRMGPANVLTF.

The chain couples TRBV6-1 to TRBJ2-1, with 9 bases identical to TRBD1. V lost 8 bases, J lost 5 bases, and 7 bases stayed unmatched. The CDR3 sequence is 14 residues long. The germline CDR1 and CDR2 sequences are MNHNS and SASEGT. CDR3 sequence: CASERDRANNEQFF. The CDR3 nucleotides read TGTGCCAGCGAACGGGACAGGGCTAACAATGAGCAGTTCTTC.